Below, one TCR beta chain is given with its context. Its target is not known. Other DNA sequences in this sample translate to the same CDR3. 60 Vbeta and 13 Jbeta primers were used in PCR. Assay: immunoSEQ multiplex PCR; the TCRdb copy retains only in-frame clones and omits some. Of 110,000 to 150,000 clones in the sample, approximately 70% were seen once. All donors participated as healthy donors of bone marrow. This CDR3 has 15 amino acids. Germline V gives CDR1 SGHTA, CDR2 FQGNSA. J gave up 2 bases and V 1 base, and 4 bases lay outside the gene matches. This sample was included in a study of cytomegalovirus exposure and HLA in healthy donors. General study points: Later analysis suggested links between common viral pathogens and several top significant clusters.

J is TRBJ2-5 and V is TRBV7-2; 7 bases match TRBD2. The sequenced sample was PBMCs. The source of this sequence is a woman in her thirties or forties in good health and CMV-seronegative. The CDR3 bases are TGTGCCAGCAGCTTAGTCTTAGCGGGTCAAGAGACCCAGTACTTC. Protein product: CASSLVLAGQETQYF.